This section outlines one T cell receptor (beta chain) sequence together with its context. Clones were sequenced by immunoSEQ multiplex PCR, and TCRdb holds only the in-frame ones, with some missing. The sample yields roughly 250,000 clones, 70% to 90% seen once. The trim removed 1 base at V and 4 bases at J, leaving 3 bases unmatched. The CDR3 is made up of 16 amino acids. Germline CDR1 and CDR2: SEHNR and FQNEAQ (reference sequence). This entry is derived from a study of blood T cell repertoires in COVID-19. The wider study: The origin of the acute and convalescent COVID-19 samples was the United States, Italy and Spain.

This receptor was obtained from a woman aged 40 to 55 with acute or convalescent COVID-19. Sample: peripheral blood. The chain couples TRBV7-9 to TRBJ1-5; 11 nucleotides agree with TRBD1. Here the CDR3 DNA reads TGTGCCAGCAGCTTAGGGACAGGGGGCAAAAATCAGCCCCAGCATTTT. Its translation is CASSLGTGGKNQPQHF.